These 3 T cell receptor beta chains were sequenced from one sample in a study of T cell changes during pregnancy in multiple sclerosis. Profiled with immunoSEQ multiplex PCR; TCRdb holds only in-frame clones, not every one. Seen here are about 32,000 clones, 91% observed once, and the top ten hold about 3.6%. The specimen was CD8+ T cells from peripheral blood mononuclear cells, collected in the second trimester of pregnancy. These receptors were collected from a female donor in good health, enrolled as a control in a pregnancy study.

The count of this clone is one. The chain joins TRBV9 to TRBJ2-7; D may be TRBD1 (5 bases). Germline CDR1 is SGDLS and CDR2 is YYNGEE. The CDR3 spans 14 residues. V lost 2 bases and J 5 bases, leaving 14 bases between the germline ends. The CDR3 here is CASSVQGRFDEQYF. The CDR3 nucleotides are TGTGCCAGCAGCGTCCAGGGTAGGTTCGACGAGCAGTACTTC.

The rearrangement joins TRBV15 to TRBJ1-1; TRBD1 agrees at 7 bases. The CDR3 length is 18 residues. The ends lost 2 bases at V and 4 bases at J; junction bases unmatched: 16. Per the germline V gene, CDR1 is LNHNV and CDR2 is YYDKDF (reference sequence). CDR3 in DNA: TGTGCCACCAGCAGAACAGATACAGGGGATATCGCGAGCACTGAAGCTTTCTTT. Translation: CATSRTDTGDIASTEAFF.

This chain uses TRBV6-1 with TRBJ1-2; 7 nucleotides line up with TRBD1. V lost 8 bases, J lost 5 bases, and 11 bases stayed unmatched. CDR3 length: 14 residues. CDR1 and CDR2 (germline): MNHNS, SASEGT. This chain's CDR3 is CASGVKTGLYGYTF. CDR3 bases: TGTGCCAGCGGGGTGAAGACAGGGTTGTATGGCTACACCTTC.